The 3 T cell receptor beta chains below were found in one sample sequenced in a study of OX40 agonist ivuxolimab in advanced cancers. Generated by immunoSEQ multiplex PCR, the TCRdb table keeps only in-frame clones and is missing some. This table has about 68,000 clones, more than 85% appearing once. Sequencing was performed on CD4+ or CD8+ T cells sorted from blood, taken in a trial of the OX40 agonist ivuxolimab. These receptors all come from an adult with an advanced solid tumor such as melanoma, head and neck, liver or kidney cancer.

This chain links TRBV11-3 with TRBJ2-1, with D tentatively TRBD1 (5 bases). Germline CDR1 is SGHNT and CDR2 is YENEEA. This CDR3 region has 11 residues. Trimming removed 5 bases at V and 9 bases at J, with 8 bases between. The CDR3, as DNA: TGTGCCAGCAGCCTCCAGGGTGAGCAGTTCTTC. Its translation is CASSLQGEQFF.

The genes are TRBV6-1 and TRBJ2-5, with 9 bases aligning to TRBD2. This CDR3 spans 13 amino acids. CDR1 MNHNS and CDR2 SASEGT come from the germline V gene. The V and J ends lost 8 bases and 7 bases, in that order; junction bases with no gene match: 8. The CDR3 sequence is CASVSGGLTTQYF. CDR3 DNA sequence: TGTGCCAGCGTTAGCGGGGGACTGACGACCCAGTACTTC.

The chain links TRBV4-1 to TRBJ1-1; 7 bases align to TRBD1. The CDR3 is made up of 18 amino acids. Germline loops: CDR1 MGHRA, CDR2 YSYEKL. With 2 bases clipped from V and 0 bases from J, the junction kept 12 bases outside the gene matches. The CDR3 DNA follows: TGCGCCAGCAGCCAATCTCTCGACAGGGCCGATGTGAACACTGAAGCTTTCTTT. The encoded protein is CASSQSLDRADVNTEAFF.